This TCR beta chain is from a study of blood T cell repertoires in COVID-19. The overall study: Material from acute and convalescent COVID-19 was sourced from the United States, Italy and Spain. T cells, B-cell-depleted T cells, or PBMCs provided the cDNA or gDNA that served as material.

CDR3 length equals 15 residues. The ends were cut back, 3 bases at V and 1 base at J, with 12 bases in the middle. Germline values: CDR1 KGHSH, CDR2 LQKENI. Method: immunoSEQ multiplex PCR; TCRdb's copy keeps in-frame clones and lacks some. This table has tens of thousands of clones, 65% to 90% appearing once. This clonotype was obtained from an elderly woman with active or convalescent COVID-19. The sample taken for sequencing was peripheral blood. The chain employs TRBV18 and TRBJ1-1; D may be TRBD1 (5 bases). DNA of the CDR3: TGTGCCAGCTCACCGACGAACAGGCCGAACACTGAAGCTTTCTTT. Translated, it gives CASSPTNRPNTEAFF.